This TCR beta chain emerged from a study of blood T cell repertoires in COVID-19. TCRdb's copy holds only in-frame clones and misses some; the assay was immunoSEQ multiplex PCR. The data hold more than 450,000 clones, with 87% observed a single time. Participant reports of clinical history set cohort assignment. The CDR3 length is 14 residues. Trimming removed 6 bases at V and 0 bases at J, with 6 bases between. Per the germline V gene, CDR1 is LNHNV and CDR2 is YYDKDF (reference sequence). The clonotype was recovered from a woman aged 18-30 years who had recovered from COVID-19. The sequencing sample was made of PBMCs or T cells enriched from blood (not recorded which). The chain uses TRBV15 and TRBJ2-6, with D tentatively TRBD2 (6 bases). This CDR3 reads CATREGSGANVLTF. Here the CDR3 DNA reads TGTGCCACCAGGGAGGGCTCTGGGGCCAACGTCCTGACTTTC.